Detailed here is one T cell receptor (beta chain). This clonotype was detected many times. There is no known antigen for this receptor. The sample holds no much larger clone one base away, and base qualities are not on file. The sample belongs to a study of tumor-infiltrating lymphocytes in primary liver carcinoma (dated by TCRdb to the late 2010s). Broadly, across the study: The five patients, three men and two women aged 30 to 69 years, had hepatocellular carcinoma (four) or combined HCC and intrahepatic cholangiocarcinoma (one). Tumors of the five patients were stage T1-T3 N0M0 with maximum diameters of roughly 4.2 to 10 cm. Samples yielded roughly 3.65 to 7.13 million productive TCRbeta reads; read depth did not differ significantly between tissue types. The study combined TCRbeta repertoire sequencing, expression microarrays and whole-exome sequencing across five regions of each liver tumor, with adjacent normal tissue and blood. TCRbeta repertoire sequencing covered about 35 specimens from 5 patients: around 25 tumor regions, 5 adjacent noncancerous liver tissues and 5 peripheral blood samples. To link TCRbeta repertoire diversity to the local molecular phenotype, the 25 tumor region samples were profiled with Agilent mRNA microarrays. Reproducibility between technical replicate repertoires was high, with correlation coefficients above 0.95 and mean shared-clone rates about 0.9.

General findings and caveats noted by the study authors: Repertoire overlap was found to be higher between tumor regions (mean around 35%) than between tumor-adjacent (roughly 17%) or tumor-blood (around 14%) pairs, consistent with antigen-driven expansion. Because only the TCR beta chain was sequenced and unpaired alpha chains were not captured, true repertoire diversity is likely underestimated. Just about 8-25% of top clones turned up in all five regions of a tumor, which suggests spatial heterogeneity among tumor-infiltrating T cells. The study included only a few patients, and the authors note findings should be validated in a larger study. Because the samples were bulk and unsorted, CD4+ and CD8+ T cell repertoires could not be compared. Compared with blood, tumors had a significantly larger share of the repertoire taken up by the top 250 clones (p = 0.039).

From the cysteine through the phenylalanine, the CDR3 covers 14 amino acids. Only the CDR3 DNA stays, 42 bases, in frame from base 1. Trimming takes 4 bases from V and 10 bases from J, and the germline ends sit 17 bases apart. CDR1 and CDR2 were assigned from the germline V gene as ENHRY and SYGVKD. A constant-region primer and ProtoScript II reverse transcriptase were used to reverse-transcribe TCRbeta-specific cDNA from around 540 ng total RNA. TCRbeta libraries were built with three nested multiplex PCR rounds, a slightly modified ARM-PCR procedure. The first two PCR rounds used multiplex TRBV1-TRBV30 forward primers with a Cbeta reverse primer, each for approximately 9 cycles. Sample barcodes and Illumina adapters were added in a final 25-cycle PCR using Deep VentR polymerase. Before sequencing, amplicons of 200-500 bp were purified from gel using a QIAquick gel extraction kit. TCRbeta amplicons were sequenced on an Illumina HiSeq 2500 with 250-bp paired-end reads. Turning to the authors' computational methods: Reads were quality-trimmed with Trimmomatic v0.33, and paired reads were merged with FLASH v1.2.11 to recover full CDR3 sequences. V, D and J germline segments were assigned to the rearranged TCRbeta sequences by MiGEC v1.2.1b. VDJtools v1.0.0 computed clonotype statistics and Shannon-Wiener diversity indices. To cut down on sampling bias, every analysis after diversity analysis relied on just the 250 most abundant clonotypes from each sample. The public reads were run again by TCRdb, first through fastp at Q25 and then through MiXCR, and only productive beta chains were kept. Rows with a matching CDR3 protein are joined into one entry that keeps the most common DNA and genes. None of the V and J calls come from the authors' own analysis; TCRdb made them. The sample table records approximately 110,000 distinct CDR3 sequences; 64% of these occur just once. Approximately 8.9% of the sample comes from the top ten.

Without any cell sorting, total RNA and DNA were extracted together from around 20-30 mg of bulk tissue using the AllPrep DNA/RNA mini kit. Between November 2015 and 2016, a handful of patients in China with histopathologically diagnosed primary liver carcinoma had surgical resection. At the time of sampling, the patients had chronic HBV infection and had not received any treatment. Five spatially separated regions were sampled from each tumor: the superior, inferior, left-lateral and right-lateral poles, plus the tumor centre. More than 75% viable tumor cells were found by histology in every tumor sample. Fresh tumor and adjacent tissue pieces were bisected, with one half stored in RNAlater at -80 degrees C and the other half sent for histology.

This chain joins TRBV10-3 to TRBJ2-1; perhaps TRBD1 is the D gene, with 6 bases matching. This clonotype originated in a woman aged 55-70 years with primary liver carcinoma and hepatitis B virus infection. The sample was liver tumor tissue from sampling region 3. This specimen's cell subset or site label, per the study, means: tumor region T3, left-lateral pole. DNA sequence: TGTGCCATCAGTGTTAACAGGGAAGGCAGAGAGCAGTTCTTC. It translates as CAISVNREGREQFF.